This entry is about one T cell receptor (beta chain). The data derive from a study of control samples from healthy donors and cancer patients. V shed 5 bases and J shed 1 base, with 8 bases lying between them. CDR3 length: 13 residues. Repertoires were generated with immunoSEQ multiplex PCR, while TCRdb's copy carries only in-frame clones and drops some. Of roughly 150,000 clones listed, 85% to 90% are singletons. The chain recombines TRBV12-3 or TRBV12-4 with TRBJ1-1, with D perhaps TRBD1 (6 bases). The specimen sequenced was blood. The source of this sequence is a man aged 18 to 30 in good health. For the CDR3, the DNA is TGTGCCAGCAGTCAACAGGGGAACACTGAAGCTTTCTTT. This codes for CASSQQGNTEAFF.